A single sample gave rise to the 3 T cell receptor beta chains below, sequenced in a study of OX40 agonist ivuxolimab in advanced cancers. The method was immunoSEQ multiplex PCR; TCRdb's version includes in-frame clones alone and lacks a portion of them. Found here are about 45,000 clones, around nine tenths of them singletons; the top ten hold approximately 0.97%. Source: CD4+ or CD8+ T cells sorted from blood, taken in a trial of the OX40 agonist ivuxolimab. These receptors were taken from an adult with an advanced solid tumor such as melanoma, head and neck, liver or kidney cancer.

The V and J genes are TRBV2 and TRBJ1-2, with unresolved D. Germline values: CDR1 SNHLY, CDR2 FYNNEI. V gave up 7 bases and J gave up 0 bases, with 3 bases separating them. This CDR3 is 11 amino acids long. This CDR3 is CASNTNYGYTF. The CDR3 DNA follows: TGTGCCAGCAACACTAACTATGGCTACACCTTC.

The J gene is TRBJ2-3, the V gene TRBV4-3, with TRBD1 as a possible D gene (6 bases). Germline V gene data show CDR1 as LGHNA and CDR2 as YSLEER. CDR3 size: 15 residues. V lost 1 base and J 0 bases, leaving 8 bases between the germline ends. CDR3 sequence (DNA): TGCGCCAGCAGCCAAGTGGGGACAAGCACAGATACGCAGTATTTT. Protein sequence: CASSQVGTSTDTQYF.

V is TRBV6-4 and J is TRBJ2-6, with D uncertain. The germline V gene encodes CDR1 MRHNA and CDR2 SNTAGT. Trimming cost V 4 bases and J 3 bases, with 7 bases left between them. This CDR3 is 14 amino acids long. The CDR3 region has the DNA TGTGCCAGCAGTGCTGGTGGTGGGGCCAACGTCCTGACTTTC. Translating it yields CASSAGGGANVLTF.